The present T cell receptor beta chain was sequenced within a study of OX40 agonist ivuxolimab in advanced cancers. As for the study in general: Hepatocellular carcinoma, melanoma, renal cell or head and neck cancer was diagnosed in the dose-escalation patients. Therapy given before enrollment (anti-PD-1, anti-PD-L1 or anti-CTLA-4) was allowed, and 35% to 45% had some. Study results and caveats: CD8+ T cells (on average) carried more expanded clones than CD4+ T cells.

Autoimmune disease history or systemic immunosuppression barred patients. The repertoire was sequenced with immunoSEQ multiplex PCR; TCRdb's copy has only in-frame clones and lacks some. The sample includes tens of thousands of clones, 80% to 85% of them seen just once. For this clone: The target antigen is unknown.

Trimming left V 4 bases short and J 4 bases short, with 13 bases between. Germline V gives CDR1 SGHRS, CDR2 YFSETQ. The CDR3 extends over 14 amino acids. The sample consisted of CD4+ or CD8+ T cells sorted from blood, taken in a trial of the OX40 agonist ivuxolimab. The sequence was collected from an adult with an advanced solid tumor such as melanoma, head and neck, liver or kidney cancer. The J gene is TRBJ2-3, the V gene TRBV5-1; D is perhaps TRBD1 (6 bases). The CDR3 coding sequence is TGCGCCAGCAGCCCCTCAGGGGTGGCAGATACGCAGTATTTT. Translation gives CASSPSGVADTQYF.